These T cell receptor beta chains were read from a single sample in a study of OX40 agonist ivuxolimab in advanced cancers. TCRdb keeps only in-frame clones here, not all; method: immunoSEQ multiplex PCR. In the table there are under 25,000 clones, about two thirds of which are singletons. Source: CD4+ or CD8+ T cells sorted from blood, taken in a trial of the OX40 agonist ivuxolimab. All receptors derive from an adult with an advanced solid tumor such as melanoma, head and neck, liver or kidney cancer. CDR3s include the opening cysteine and the closing phenylalanine or tryptophan. D genes are given only for firm matches. Expanded clones are given a class, and other clones once, few, many or no size at all.

TRBJ1-1 11 . TRBV19 few CASQAGLEAFF TGTGCCAGCCAGGCGGGGTTAGAAGCTTTCTTT
TRBJ2-3 15 . TRBV7-8 medium-sized CASSLDAGPGDTQYF TGTGCCAGCAGCTTAGACGCAGGGCCGGGAGATACGCAGTATTTT
TRBJ1-1 13 . TRBV28 . CASSLEGDTEAFF TGTGCCAGCAGTTTAGAGGGGGACACTGAAGCTTTCTTT
TRBJ2-7 14 TRBD1 TRBV7-9 . CASSARDRSYEQYF TGTGCCAGCAGCGCCCGGGACAGGTCCTACGAGCAGTACTTC
TRBJ2-2 17 . TRBV4-3 . CASSHPEAQRDTGELFF TGCGCCAGCAGCCACCCTGAGGCCCAAAGGGACACCGGGGAGCTGTTTTTT
TRBJ2-7 15 . TRBV7-9 . CASSLGPGLSYEQYF TGTGCCAGCAGCTTAGGTCCAGGCCTTTCCTACGAGCAGTACTTC
TRBJ2-1 14 . TRBV7-6 . CASSLGREYNEQFF TGTGCCAGCAGCTTAGGGAGGGAGTACAATGAGCAGTTCTTC
TRBJ2-7 13 . TRBV7-9 . CASSLGTVEGQYF TGTGCCAGCAGCTTAGGGACAGTAGAAGGGCAGTACTTC
TRBJ1-5 15 . TRBV19 . CASSMGGDSNQPQHF TGTGCCAGTAGTATGGGTGGAGATAGCAATCAGCCCCAGCATTTT
TRBJ1-2 13 . TRBV28 few CASSATGNYGYTF TGTGCCAGCAGCGCCACAGGAAACTATGGCTACACCTTC
TRBJ1-5 14 . TRBV28 . CASTIGGTNQPQHF TGTGCCAGCACCATAGGGGGGACGAATCAGCCCCAGCATTTT
TRBJ2-3 17 TRBD2 TRBV7-6 once CASSGLAGGVWTDTQYF TGTGCCAGCAGCGGACTAGCGGGGGGGGTGTGGACAGATACGCAGTATTTT
TRBJ2-7 13 TRBD1 TRBV14 . CASSLTGSYEQYF TGTGCCAGCAGCCTGACAGGGTCCTACGAGCAGTACTTC
TRBJ1-3 15 . TRBV4-3 . CASSQEQGWSDTIYF TGCGCCAGCAGCCAAGAACAGGGTTGGTCGGACACCATATATTTT
TRBJ2-1 11 . TRBV29-1 . CSVEEVNEQFF TGCAGCGTTGAAGAGGTTAATGAGCAGTTCTTC
TRBJ2-4 12 . TRBV28 . CASSFDGNIQYF TGTGCCAGCAGTTTCGACGGAAACATTCAGTACTTC
TRBJ2-3 16 TRBD2 TRBV7-8 . CASSSHSGGAGDTQYF TGTGCCAGCAGCTCTCATAGCGGGGGGGCCGGAGATACGCAGTATTTT
TRBJ2-5 16 TRBD1 TRBV29-1 once CSVEDPQGAGQETQYF TGCAGCGTTGAAGATCCCCAGGGGGCCGGGCAAGAGACCCAGTACTTC
TRBJ2-7 14 TRBD1 TRBV11-1 many CASRPGTGFYEQYF TGTGCCAGCAGACCCGGGACAGGGTTCTACGAGCAGTACTTC
TRBJ2-1 14 . TRBV7-3 . CASRHTTGYNEQFF TGTGCCAGCAGACACACGACAGGCTACAATGAGCAGTTCTTC
TRBJ2-7 14 . TRBV5-6 few CASSLFSNSYEQYF TGTGCCAGCAGCTTATTTTCGAACTCCTACGAGCAGTACTTC
TRBJ2-3 17 TRBD2 TRBV5-1 . CASSTGTSGRGTDTQYF TGCGCCAGCAGCACCGGAACTAGCGGAAGAGGGACAGATACGCAGTATTTT
TRBJ2-2 15 . TRBV6-6 . CASRLGALDSGELFF TGTGCCAGCCGCTTGGGGGCGTTGGACTCCGGGGAGCTGTTTTTT
TRBJ2-2 15 . TRBV6-5 . CASSSSRSGTGELFF TGTGCCAGCAGTTCAAGTCGTTCGGGAACCGGGGAGCTGTTTTTT
TRBJ2-7 15 TRBD1 TRBV28 . CASSSFAGQGKEQYF TGTGCCAGCAGTTCTTTCGCGGGACAGGGTAAAGAGCAGTACTTC
TRBJ1-5 15 TRBD1 TRBV5-4 . CASSQETGRSQPQHF TGTGCCAGCAGCCAAGAGACAGGGAGGAGTCAGCCCCAGCATTTT
TRBJ2-2 12 . TRBV5-1 . CASSGDVGELFF TGCGCCAGCAGCGGGGACGTCGGGGAGCTGTTTTTT
TRBJ2-7 14 . TRBV7-2 few CASSFATGIYEQYF TGTGCCAGCAGCTTCGCGACGGGGATCTACGAGCAGTACTTC
TRBJ1-1 15 TRBD1 TRBV4-3 . CASSQPGQGRTEAFF TGCGCCAGCAGCCAGCCGGGACAGGGGAGAACTGAAGCTTTCTTT
TRBJ1-5 14 . TRBV27 . CASSLSVINQPQHF TGTGCCAGCAGTTTATCGGTTATCAATCAGCCCCAGCATTTT
TRBJ2-3 14 TRBD2 TRBV5-1 . CASRERGARDTQYF TGCGCCAGCAGGGAGCGGGGGGCGCGAGATACGCAGTATTTT
TRBJ2-1 12 . TRBV13 . CASSFTYNEQFF TGTGCCAGCAGCTTCACTTACAATGAGCAGTTCTTC
TRBJ2-3 15 . TRBV29-1 . CSVEGGLLRADTQYF TGCAGCGTTGAAGGAGGTCTCCTAAGAGCAGATACGCAGTATTTT
TRBJ2-7 13 TRBD2 TRBV29-1 . CSVRPSGKAEQYF TGCAGCGTTCGCCCTAGCGGGAAAGCCGAGCAGTACTTC
TRBJ2-4 15 TRBD2 TRBV28 . CASSLTLAGGGIQYF TGTGCCAGCAGTCTCACTCTAGCGGGGGGAGGCATTCAGTACTTC
TRBJ2-1 19 TRBD2 TRBV10-3 once CAISEGVAGQKSSYNEQFF TGTGCCATCAGTGAAGGAGTAGCGGGGCAAAAGAGCTCCTACAATGAGCAGTTCTTC
TRBJ1-3 14 . TRBV13 few CASSLRDPGNTIYF TGTGCCAGCAGCTTGAGGGACCCGGGAAACACCATATATTTT
TRBJ2-5 15 . TRBV27 medium-sized CASSKTDSWGETQYF TGTGCCAGCAGTAAAACAGACTCCTGGGGAGAGACCCAGTACTTC
TRBJ1-2 9 . TRBV27 . CASSLFNTF TGTGCCAGCAGTTTATTTAACACCTTC
TRBJ2-7 11 . TRBV29-1 . CSVLWSYEQYF TGCAGCGTTCTTTGGTCATACGAGCAGTACTTC
TRBJ1-6 13 . TRBV27 few CASSYGAHSPLHF TGTGCCAGCAGTTATGGGGCCCATTCACCCCTCCACTTT
TRBJ2-1 16 TRBD2 TRBV7-6 . CASSFLSGKPYNEQFF TGTGCCAGCAGCTTCCTTAGCGGGAAACCCTACAATGAGCAGTTCTTC
TRBJ1-2 18 . TRBV4-3 . CASSQDRRSLPISYGYTF TGCGCCAGCAGCCAAGATCGACGAAGTCTCCCAATTTCCTATGGCTACACCTTC
TRBJ2-2 14 . TRBV5-4 few CASSFLVNTGELFF TGTGCCAGCAGCTTCCTAGTTAACACCGGGGAGCTGTTTTTT
TRBJ1-4 18 TRBD1 TRBV5-5 . CASSFSKSTGGPGEKLFF TGTGCCAGCAGCTTCTCAAAATCGACAGGGGGTCCCGGTGAAAAACTGTTTTTT
TRBJ2-7 18 TRBD2 TRBV4-2 once CASSQDSSGESFGYEQYF TGTGCCAGCAGCCAAGATTCCAGCGGGGAGTCTTTCGGCTACGAGCAGTACTTC
TRBJ1-1 15 . TRBV6-1 . CASTPGAEMNTEAFF TGTGCCAGTACCCCAGGAGCAGAAATGAACACTGAAGCTTTCTTT
TRBJ2-5 14 . TRBV15 . CATSAQGASETQYF TGTGCCACCAGCGCCCAGGGAGCGAGTGAGACCCAGTACTTC
TRBJ1-1 13 . TRBV5-6 . CASSLGAYTEAFF TGTGCCAGCAGCTTAGGGGCCTACACTGAAGCTTTCTTT
TRBJ2-7 14 . TRBV5-6 . CASSLLLRTYEQYF TGTGCCAGCAGTCTACTACTTCGTACCTACGAGCAGTACTTC
TRBJ2-1 13 . TRBV5-1 . CASSLDGWNEQFF TGCGCCAGCAGCTTGGACGGTTGGAATGAGCAGTTCTTC
TRBJ2-3 14 . TRBV11-3 . CASSFRGSTDTQYF TGTGCCAGCAGCTTTAGGGGAAGCACAGATACGCAGTATTTT
TRBJ2-1 14 TRBD2 TRBV27 medium-sized CASSFSAGGGEQFF TGTGCCAGCAGTTTTTCGGCGGGAGGGGGCGAGCAGTTCTTC
TRBJ1-6 15 TRBD1 TRBV7-6 . CASSLGGQVNSPLHF TGTGCCAGCAGCTTAGGCGGACAGGTCAATTCACCCCTCCACTTT
TRBJ1-4 14 TRBD1 TRBV6-6 . CASNYGTGTEKLFF TGTGCCAGCAACTACGGGACAGGGACCGAAAAACTGTTTTTT
TRBJ2-7 14 TRBD1 TRBV6-6 . CASSFDRGSYEQYF TGTGCCAGCAGTTTCGACAGGGGTTCCTACGAGCAGTACTTC
TRBJ2-7 14 . TRBV28 . CASREEQGSYEQYF TGTGCCAGCAGGGAGGAGCAGGGTTCCTACGAGCAGTACTTC
TRBJ2-1 13 . TRBV19 . CASADRSYNEQFF TGTGCCAGTGCGGACAGATCCTACAATGAGCAGTTCTTC
TRBJ1-2 16 . TRBV18 . CASSPPLGDLNYGYTF TGTGCCAGCTCACCACCGTTGGGGGACCTTAACTATGGCTACACCTTC